Reported below is one TCR beta chain. What it binds is unknown. This entry comes from a study of T cell repertoires in cytomegalovirus infection. Whole-study context: CMV epitopes used comprised recently identified HLA-C-restricted ones and well-studied HLA-B-restricted ones. Public TCR beta signatures marked donors with CMV infection and the matching HLA. The study, taken as a whole, reports: The study identified carriers of CMV plus the relevant HLA from cumulative public TCR beta family frequency. CMV-specific HLA-C-restricted TCR beta clonotypes dominated the ex vivo response.

The germline gives CDR1 SNHLY, CDR2 FYNNEI. CDR3 length: 11 amino acids. The V end was cut by 2 bases, the J end by 5 bases, with 1 base between. TCRdb re-called the reads with MiXCR, one entry per CDR3 protein. The table records 640,000 or so distinct CDR3 sequences, roughly 30% of them present only once. The clonotype comes from a human donor in good health (CMV status not recorded). Some clones in this sample may be carry-over from other donors' samples. The source was cultured PBMCs, collected from culture after CMV antigen stimulation. The rearrangement uses TRBV2 and TRBJ2-4; D ambiguous. This chain's CDR3 is CASSEQNIQYF. In nucleotides, the CDR3 is TGTGCCAGCAGTGAACAAAACATTCAGTACTTC.